This T cell receptor beta chain was sequenced for a study of identical twins. This clonotype appeared many times. Its antigen is not known. CDR1 and CDR2 from the germline V gene are LGHNA and YNFKEQ. The CDR3 has 14 residues. Trimming took 0 bases from V and 2 from J, leaving 6 bases between them. TCRdb re-called the 5' RACE reads through MiXCR, storing one row per CDR3 protein. The repertoire holds 240,000 or so distinct CDR3 sequences, with 10% to 15% as singletons. Study-wide results and limits: In drawing conclusions, the study used cross-sectional statistical analysis and did not follow the same donors. Among beta out-of-frame sequences, excess sharing between twins appeared weaker.

These same data were also listed under a study on yellow fever vaccine responses in identical twins.

This clonotype was sampled from a woman aged 18-35 years in good health. This chain links TRBV4-2 with TRBJ2-3; D is unresolved. The sample comprised memory (CD45RO+) T cells sorted from blood. For the CDR3, the DNA is TGTGCCAGCAGCCAAGATGGCTACACAGATACGCAGTATTTT. Translation: CASSQDGYTDTQYF.